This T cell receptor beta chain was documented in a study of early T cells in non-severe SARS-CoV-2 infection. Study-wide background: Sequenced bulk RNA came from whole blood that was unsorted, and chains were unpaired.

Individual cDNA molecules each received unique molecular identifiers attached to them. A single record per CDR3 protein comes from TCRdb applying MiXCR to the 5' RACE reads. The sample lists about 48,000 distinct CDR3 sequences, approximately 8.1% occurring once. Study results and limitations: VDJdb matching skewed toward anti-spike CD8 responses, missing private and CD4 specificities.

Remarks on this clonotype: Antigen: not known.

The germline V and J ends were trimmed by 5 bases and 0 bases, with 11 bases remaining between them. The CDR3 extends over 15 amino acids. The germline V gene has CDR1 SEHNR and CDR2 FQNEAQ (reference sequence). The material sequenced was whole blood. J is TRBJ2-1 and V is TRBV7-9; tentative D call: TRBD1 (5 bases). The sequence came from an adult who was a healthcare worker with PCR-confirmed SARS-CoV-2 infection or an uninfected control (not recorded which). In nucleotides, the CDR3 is TGTGCCAGCAGCGCCCGACAGAGCTCCTACAATGAGCAGTTCTTC. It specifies CASSARQSSYNEQFF.